This TCR beta chain was captured in a study of shared clonotypes between healthy human individuals. Findings of the study overall: Relative to memory subsets, naive subsets generally showed larger estimated richness. Clonotypes shared by all four donors outscored non-shared clonotypes in generation probability.

Note on this clone: Its antigen is undetermined.

An assay was performed, and its level was deep. Data came from immunoSEQ multiplex PCR; TCRdb stores just in-frame clones and leaves some out. This table holds some 2.1 million clones, approximately 94% found once. CD45RO-negative, CCR7-selected cells formed the naive CD8 fraction, which excluded terminally differentiated effector memory CD45RA+ cells. The donors were all Caucasian adults (living in Nashville, Tennessee). The specimen was naive CD8+ T cells sorted from blood. This TCR was sampled from a man younger than 30 in good health.

The CDR3 spells CASSGGASGYNEQFF. In DNA, the CDR3 is TGTGCCAGTAGTGGCGGGGCCTCCGGGTACAATGAGCAGTTCTTC. This sequence joins TRBV19 and TRBJ2-1, with D possibly TRBD2 on 6 matching bases. V gave up 5 bases and J gave up 4 bases, with 15 bases separating them. The germline V gene has CDR1 LNHDA and CDR2 SQIVND (reference sequence). The CDR3 consists of 15 residues.